These 29 T cell receptor beta chains were all obtained from the same sample, sequenced in a study of blood T cell repertoires in COVID-19. Assay used: immunoSEQ multiplex PCR; TCRdb lists only in-frame clones, some missing. The sample has 300,000 to 350,000 clones; 83% are singletons. Source material: peripheral blood. The source is a man aged 30 to 39 with active or convalescent COVID-19.

The chain carries TRBV4-3 and TRBJ2-5; 9 bases are a match to TRBD2. Germline lookup yields CDR1 LGHNA and CDR2 YSLEER. This CDR3 is 17 amino acids long. The V segment lost 2 bases and the J segment 4 bases; nucleotides outside the gene matches: 11. This CDR3 reads CASSQSVAGGFRETQYF. Written as DNA, the CDR3 is TGCGCCAGCAGCCAATCCGTCGCGGGGGGGTTTCGAGAGACCCAGTACTTC.

The chain recombines TRBV4-2 with TRBJ1-4; D uncertain. The CDR3 contains 15 residues. V was cut by 3 bases and J by 2 bases, with 10 bases left in between. The germline gives CDR1 LGHNA, CDR2 YNFKEQ. The CDR3 nucleotides are TGTGCCAGCAGCCAGGCAGACAAGACTAATGAAAAACTGTTTTTT. Encoded protein: CASSQADKTNEKLFF.

J is TRBJ1-5 and V is TRBV5-1; TRBD1 aligns across 7 bases. CDR3 length: 14 amino acids. Per the germline V gene, CDR1 is SGHRS and CDR2 is YFSETQ. V was pared by 3 bases and J by 2 bases, with 2 bases of the junction left unmatched. The CDR3 region is CASSSGTGNQPQHF. As DNA, the CDR3 is TGCGCCAGCAGCTCCGGGACAGGCAATCAGCCCCAGCATTTT.

The V and J genes are TRBV28 and TRBJ2-7; the D gene is possibly TRBD2 (7 bases). Germline values: CDR1 MDHEN, CDR2 SYDVKM. V gave up 5 bases and J gave up 3 bases, with 20 bases separating them. The CDR3 runs 16 residues. The CDR3 reads CASSPPRGGGRYEQYF. CDR3 nucleotides: TGTGCCAGCAGTCCCCCCCGAGGGGGGGGTCGCTACGAGCAGTACTTC.

The chain is built from TRBV14 and TRBJ2-2; D not certain. V lost 6 bases and J lost 3, with 5 bases in between. From germline, CDR1 is SGHDN and CDR2 FVKESK. This CDR3 spans 12 amino acids. CDR3 nucleotides: TGTGCCAGCAGTCCTTACACCGGGGAGCTGTTTTTT. Translation gives CASSPYTGELFF.

The V and J genes are TRBV29-1 and TRBJ1-1, with TRBD1 matching over 7 bases. Germline CDR1 SQVTM, CDR2 ANQGSEA. Unmatched junction bases numbered 6, after V lost 5 bases and J lost 3 bases. CDR3 length: 13 residues. CDR3 loop: CSVKQGKDTEAFF. Here the CDR3 DNA reads TGCAGCGTTAAACAGGGGAAGGACACTGAAGCTTTCTTT.

V gene TRBV5-8 combines with J gene TRBJ1-4; no clear D gene. This CDR3 has 13 amino acids. The V gene's germline CDR1 is SGHTS and CDR2 YDEGEE. Trimming removed 9 bases from V and 5 bases from J, with 14 bases in between. This CDR3 reads CATYPGTNEKLFF. The CDR3 nucleotides are TGTGCCACTTACCCGGGTACCAATGAAAAACTGTTTTTT. Filled out from reference TRBV5-8 and TRBJ1-4, the complete variable domain reads EAGVTQSPTHLIKTRGQQATLRCSPISGHTSVYWYQQALGLGLQFLLWYDEGEERNRGNFPPRFSGRQFPNYSSELNVNALELEDSALYLCATYPGTNEKLFFGSGTQLSVL.

As DNA, the CDR3 is TGTGCCAGCTCACCCAATCCAGTATATTCACCCCTCCACTTT. Its protein product is CASSPNPVYSPLHF. The chain joins TRBV18 to TRBJ1-6; D gene unclear. Between the trimmed V and J ends, which lost 3 bases and 8 bases, there was a span of 11 bases. This CDR3 region has 14 residues. Germline values: CDR1 KGHSH, CDR2 LQKENI.

The chain couples TRBV9 to TRBJ2-3, with 7 bases matching TRBD2. With 4 bases clipped from V and 0 bases from J, the junction kept 2 bases outside the gene matches. Germline CDR1 is SGDLS and CDR2 is YYNGEE. This CDR3 is built from 14 residues. The CDR3 reads CASSSSGSTDTQYF. Written as DNA, the CDR3 is TGTGCCAGCAGCTCTAGCGGTAGCACAGATACGCAGTATTTT. Drawing the rest from reference TRBV9 and TRBJ2-3, the complete variable domain is DSGVTQTPKHLITATGQRVTLRCSPRSGDLSVYWYQQSLDQGLQFLIQYYNGEERAKGNILERFSAQQFPDLHSELNLSSLELGDSALYFCASSSSGSTDTQYFGPGTRLTVL.

CDR3 sequence reads: CACLPVAEHSEQYF. CDR3 nucleotides: TGTGCCTGCCTACCTGTAGCTGAACACTCCGAGCAGTACTTC. The chain combines TRBV30 with TRBJ2-7; D ambiguous. Germline CDR1 reads GTSNPN; CDR2 reads SVGIG (reference sequence). This CDR3 contains 14 residues. With 6 bases removed from V and 6 bases from J, the gap between germline ends came to 21 bases.

The chain is built from TRBV24-1 and TRBJ2-2; D is possibly TRBD2 (6 bases). Germline V gene lookup returns CDR1 KGHDR and CDR2 SFDVKD. The CDR3 is 14 residues long. Trimming shortened V by 5 bases and J by 4 bases, and 10 bases separated the two germline ends. The CDR3 DNA reads TGTGCCACCAGTGGCGGGGCGAGCACCGGGGAGCTGTTTTTT. This codes for CATSGGASTGELFF.

This clone is a singleton in its sample. Compared with germline, one end of the junction differs, possibly owing to a read error. The gene calls are TRBV29-1 and TRBJ1-1; D possibly corresponds to TRBD1 (6 bases). In germline, CDR1 is SQVTM, CDR2 ANQGSEA. This CDR3 is 12 amino acids long. The CDR3 reads CSVKEGGTEAFF. The CDR3 DNA is TGCAGCGTTAAAGAGGGGGGTACTGAAGCTTTCTTT.

V and J are TRBV5-1 and TRBJ1-2; D is undetermined. The CDR3 loop spans 13 amino acids. From germline, CDR1 is SGHRS and CDR2 YFSETQ. V gave up 0 bases and J gave up 4 bases, with 7 bases separating them. The CDR3 loop reads CASSLELSYGYTF. CDR3 bases: TGCGCCAGCAGCTTGGAACTGTCCTATGGCTACACCTTC.

This sequence joins TRBV10-3 and TRBJ2-2; the match to TRBD2 covers 11 bases. The CDR3 runs 15 residues. The junction had 5 bases not matched to a gene; V was cut back by 6 bases and J by 5 bases. Per the germline V gene, CDR1 is ENHRY and CDR2 is SYGVKD. The CDR3 spells CAIRNSGRDTGELFF. CDR3 nucleotide sequence: TGTGCCATCAGGAATAGCGGGAGGGATACCGGGGAGCTGTTTTTT.

This sequence joins TRBV6-4 and TRBJ2-3, with 11 bases fitting TRBD2. After removal of 3 bases from V and 7 bases from J, the junction contained 9 bases not matched to a gene. CDR1 and CDR2 from the germline V gene are MRHNA and SNTAGT. There are 16 residues in the CDR3. CDR3 sequence: CASSDLTSGGRHTQYF. Here the CDR3 DNA reads TGTGCCAGCAGTGATCTTACTAGCGGGGGCCGGCATACGCAGTATTTT.

This clone showed up just a few times. The gene calls are TRBV7-8 and TRBJ2-1; TRBD2 aligns across 7 bases. This CDR3 has 15 residues. CDR1 and CDR2 (germline): SGHVS, FQNEAQ. Trimming at V came to 6 bases and at J to 4 bases, leaving 9 bases not matched to a gene. CDR3 residues: CASRYRGDPYNEQFF. Here the CDR3 DNA reads TGTGCCAGCAGATATCGGGGGGACCCGTACAATGAGCAGTTCTTC. Complete variable domain (other parts from reference TRBV7-8 and TRBJ2-1): GAGVSQSPRYKVAKRGQDVALRCDPISGHVSLFWYQQALGQGPEFLTYFQNEAQLDKSGLPSDRFFAERPEGSVSTLKIQRTQQEDSAVYLCASRYRGDPYNEQFFGPGTRLTVL.

The V and J genes are TRBV5-1 and TRBJ1-1; no definite D call. Germline V gives CDR1 SGHRS, CDR2 YFSETQ. This CDR3 region has 12 residues. Trimming removed 8 bases from V and 4 bases from J, with 12 bases in between. The CDR3 loop is CASRGGRTEAFF. Here the CDR3 DNA reads TGCGCCAGTAGAGGCGGCCGCACTGAAGCTTTCTTT.

The chain is built from TRBV3-1 (or the pseudogene TRBV3-2) and TRBJ1-1; D possibly corresponds to TRBD1 (5 bases). The CDR3 loop spans 13 amino acids. CDR1 is LGHDT and CDR2 is YNNKEL in the germline V gene (reference sequence). V gave up 6 bases and J gave up 4 bases, with 12 bases separating them. The CDR3 nucleotides are TGTGCCAGCAGTGTCGGGGGGGGCACTGAAGCTTTCTTT. Protein: CASSVGGGTEAFF.

This clone appeared once. The rearrangement uses TRBV6-5 and TRBJ2-7, with TRBD1 matching over 7 bases. Trimming took 4 bases from V and 7 from J; bases not matched to a gene: 10. Germline CDR1 MNHEY, CDR2 SVGAGI. The CDR3 has 14 residues. This chain's CDR3 is CASSLRQGWGEQYF. The DNA of the CDR3 is TGTGCCAGCAGTTTGAGACAGGGATGGGGAGAGCAGTACTTC.

This sequence joins TRBV30 and TRBJ2-1; D is possibly TRBD2 (5 bases). This CDR3 comprises 12 residues. Germline V lookup: CDR1 GTSNPN, CDR2 SVGIG (reference sequence). Trimming stripped 5 bases from V and 7 bases from J, with 12 bases between. CDR3 amino acids: CAWRDRRNEQFF. Here the CDR3 DNA reads TGTGCCTGGCGGGATCGCCGGAATGAGCAGTTCTTC.

The V call is TRBV4-1, the J call TRBJ2-1; maybe TRBD2 (6 bases). The CDR3 is made up of 13 amino acids. Germline CDR1 reads MGHRA; CDR2 reads YSYEKL. V gave up 0 bases and J gave up 13 bases, with 13 bases separating them. This CDR3 reads CASSQDGEAPQFF. The CDR3 nucleotides read TGCGCCAGCAGCCAAGACGGGGAGGCACCCCAGTTCTTC.

This sequence joins TRBV21-1 and TRBJ1-6; TRBD1 is the table's D call, not checked against the DNA. TRBV21-1 is termed a pseudogene. The CDR3 contains 14 residues. The CDR3 sequence: CASTLGTVNSPLHF. CDR3 bases: TGTGCCAGCACCTTAGGGACAGTAAATTCACCCCTCCACTTT.

In its sample, this clone was seen once. The chain is built from TRBV7-9 and TRBJ2-1, with TRBD2 matching 10 bases. The CDR3 has 14 amino acids. From germline, CDR1 is SEHNR and CDR2 FQNEAQ (reference sequence). J gave up 8 bases and V 5 bases, and 6 bases lay outside the gene matches. DNA for the CDR3: TGTGCCAGCAGCCCCGGACTAGCGGTGGATGAGCAGTTCTTC. This codes for CASSPGLAVDEQFF. The full variable domain, its missing parts supplied by reference TRBV7-9 and TRBJ2-1, is DTGVSQNPRHKITKRGQNVTFRCDPISEHNRLYWYRQTLGQGPEFLTYFQNEAQLEKSRLLSDRFSAERPKGSFSTLEIQRTEQGDSAMYLCASSPGLAVDEQFFGPGTRLTVL.

The V gene is TRBV11-1, the J gene TRBJ1-1; D gene ambiguous. Germline CDR1 reads SGHAT; CDR2 reads FQDESV (reference sequence). V was pared by 5 bases and J by 8 bases, with 18 bases between. This CDR3 has 14 amino acids. The CDR3 is CASSTTTTAAEAFF. DNA of the CDR3: TGTGCCAGCAGCACAACGACTACTGCGGCCGAAGCTTTCTTT. The entire variable domain, with the rest obtained from reference TRBV11-1 and TRBJ1-1, is as follows: EAEVAQSPRYKITEKSQAVAFWCDPISGHATLYWYRQILGQGPELLVQFQDESVVDDSQLPKDRFSAERLKGVDSTLKIQPAELGDSAMYLCASSTTTTAAEAFFGQGTRLTVV.

The chain employs TRBV6-6 and TRBJ2-2, with 8 bases aligning to TRBD1. V gave up 4 bases and J gave up 6 bases; unmatched junction bases: 10. Germline CDR1 MNHNY, CDR2 SVGAGI (reference sequence). The CDR3 covers 16 residues. CDR3 coding DNA: TGTGCCAGCAGTTCCGGACAGGGAGTAAAGGCCGGGGAGCTGTTTTTT. Translated, it gives CASSSGQGVKAGELFF.

This rearrangement joins TRBV28 to TRBJ1-5; D gene unclear. From germline, CDR1 is MDHEN and CDR2 SYDVKM. Trimming stripped 7 bases from V and 4 bases from J, with 11 bases between. The CDR3 length is 13 residues. CDR3 in DNA: TGTGCCAGCACTATGACATGGAATCAGCCCCAGCATTTT. Translation gives CASTMTWNQPQHF. Based on the CDR3 plus reference TRBV28 and TRBJ1-5, the full variable domain is DVKVTQSSRYLVKRTGEKVFLECVQDMDHENMFWYRQDPGLGLRLIYFSYDVKMKEKGDIPEGYSVSREKKERFSLILESASTNQTSMYLCASTMTWNQPQHFGDGTRLSIL.

This chain links TRBV30 with TRBJ1-3, with D uncertain. Germline CDR1 and CDR2: GTSNPN and SVGIG (reference sequence). The CDR3 has 10 amino acids. V was trimmed by 7 bases and J by 5 bases, leaving 6 bases between them. CDR3 DNA: TGTGCCTATCATCGAAACACCATATATTTT. It yields the protein CAYHRNTIYF.

This chain links TRBV6-5 with TRBJ1-5; D gene ambiguous. CDR3 size: 15 residues. Germline CDR1 reads MNHEY; CDR2 reads SVGAGI. V shed 0 bases and J shed 5 bases, with 11 bases lying between them. The CDR3 DNA reads as TGTGCCAGCAGTTACTCTTCCGGGATCCATCAGCCCCAGCATTTT. Residues: CASSYSSGIHQPQHF.

The chain is built from TRBV7-3 and TRBJ2-7; TRBD2 matches at 8 bases. CDR3 length equals 16 residues. J gave up 6 bases and V 0 bases, and 10 bases lay outside the gene matches. Germline V gives CDR1 SGHTA, CDR2 FQGTGA. The CDR3 DNA is TGTGCCAGCAGCTTAACCCCGACCAGGACTAGCACCGAGCAGTACTTC. Translating it yields CASSLTPTRTSTEQYF.